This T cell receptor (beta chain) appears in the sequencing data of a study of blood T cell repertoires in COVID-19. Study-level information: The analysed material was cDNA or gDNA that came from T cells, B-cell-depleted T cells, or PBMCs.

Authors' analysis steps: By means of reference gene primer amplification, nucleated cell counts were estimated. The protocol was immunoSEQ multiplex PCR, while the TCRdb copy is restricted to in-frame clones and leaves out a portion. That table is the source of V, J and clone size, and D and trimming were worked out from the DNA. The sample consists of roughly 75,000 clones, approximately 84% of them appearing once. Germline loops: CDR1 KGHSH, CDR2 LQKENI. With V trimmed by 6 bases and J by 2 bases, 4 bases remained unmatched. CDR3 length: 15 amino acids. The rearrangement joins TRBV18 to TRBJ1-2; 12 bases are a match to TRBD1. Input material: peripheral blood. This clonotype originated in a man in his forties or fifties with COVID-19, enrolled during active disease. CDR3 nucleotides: TGTGCCAGCTCGCCGGGACAGGGGGCAAACTATGGCTACACCTTC. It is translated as CASSPGQGANYGYTF. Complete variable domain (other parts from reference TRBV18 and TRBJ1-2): NAGVMQNPRHLVRRRGQEARLRCSPMKGHSHVYWYRQLPEEGLKFMVYLQKENIIDESGMPKERFSAEFPKEGPSILRIQQVVRGDSAAYFCASSPGQGANYGYTFGSGTRLTVV.